Given below is one T cell receptor beta chain in context. Its antigen is not known. V was shortened by 4 bases and J by 3 bases, with 9 bases between the two germline ends. Germline assignment: CDR1 MDHEN and CDR2 SYDVKM. The CDR3 is 13 amino acids. CD8 cells classed as naive were CD45RO-negative and positively selected for CCR7, excluding terminally differentiated effector memory CD45RA+ cells. This sample is part of a study of shared clonotypes between healthy human individuals. Study conclusions and caveats: Non-shared clonotypes had lower generation probabilities than those shared by all four donors.

Study processing details: ImmunoSEQ supplied junction-only sequences lacking quality scores, so filtering was different. Using immunoSEQ multiplex PCR, the repertoire was profiled, and TCRdb retains in-frame clones only, with some absent. V, J and clone size are those of that table, while D and trimming were read from the DNA. The sample holds approximately 1.9 million clones, 80% to 95% seen once. Sequencing was performed on naive CD8+ T cells from PBMCs. The TCR sequence derives from a man younger than 35 in good health. Some clones in this sample may be carry-over from other donors' samples. The chain joins TRBV28 to TRBJ1-1; no firm D call. The CDR3 nucleotides are TGTGCCAGCAGTTCCTGGACGGACACTGAAGCTTTCTTT. Its translation is CASSSWTDTEAFF.